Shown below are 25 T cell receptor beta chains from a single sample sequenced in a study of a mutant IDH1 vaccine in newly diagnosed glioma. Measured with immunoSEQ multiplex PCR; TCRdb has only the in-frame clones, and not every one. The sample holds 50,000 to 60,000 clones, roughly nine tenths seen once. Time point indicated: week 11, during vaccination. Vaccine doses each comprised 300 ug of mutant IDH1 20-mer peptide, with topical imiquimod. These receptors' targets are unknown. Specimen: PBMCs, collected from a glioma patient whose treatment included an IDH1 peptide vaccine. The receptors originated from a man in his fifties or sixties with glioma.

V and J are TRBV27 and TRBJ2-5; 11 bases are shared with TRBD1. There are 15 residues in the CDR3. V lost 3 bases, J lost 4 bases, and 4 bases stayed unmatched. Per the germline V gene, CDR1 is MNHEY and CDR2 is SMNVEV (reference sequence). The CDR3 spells CASSFRTGGLETQYF. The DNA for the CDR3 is TGTGCCAGCAGTTTCCGGACAGGGGGCCTAGAGACCCAGTACTTC.

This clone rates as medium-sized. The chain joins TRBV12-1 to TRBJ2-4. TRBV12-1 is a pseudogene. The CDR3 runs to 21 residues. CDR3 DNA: TGTGCCAGCACTCCTGAGGGGGGTGGGTCGACAATCCTTTTAGCCAAAAACATTCAGTACTTC. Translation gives CASTPEGGGSTILLAKNIQYF.

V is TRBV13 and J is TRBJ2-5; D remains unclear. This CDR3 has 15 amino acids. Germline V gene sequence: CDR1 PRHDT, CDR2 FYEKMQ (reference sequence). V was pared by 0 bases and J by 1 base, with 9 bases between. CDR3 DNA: TGTGCCAGCAGCTTAGGGGCGCCCAGCCAAGAGACCCAGTACTTC. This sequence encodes CASSLGAPSQETQYF.

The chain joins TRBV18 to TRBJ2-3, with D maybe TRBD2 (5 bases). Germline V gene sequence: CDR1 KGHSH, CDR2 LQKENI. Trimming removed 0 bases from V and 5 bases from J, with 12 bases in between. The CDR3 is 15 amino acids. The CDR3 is CASSPPRGSGDTQYF. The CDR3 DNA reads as TGTGCCAGCTCACCACCGAGAGGGTCTGGAGATACGCAGTATTTT.

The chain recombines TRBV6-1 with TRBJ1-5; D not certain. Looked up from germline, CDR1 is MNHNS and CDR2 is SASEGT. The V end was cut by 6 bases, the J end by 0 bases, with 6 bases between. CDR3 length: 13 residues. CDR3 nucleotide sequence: TGTGCCAGCAGCTCTAATAGCAATCAGCCCCAGCATTTT. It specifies CASSSNSNQPQHF.

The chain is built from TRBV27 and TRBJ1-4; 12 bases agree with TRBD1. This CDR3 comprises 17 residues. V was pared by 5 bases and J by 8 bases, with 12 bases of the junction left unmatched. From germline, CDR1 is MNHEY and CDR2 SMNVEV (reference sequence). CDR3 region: CASSRPGQGAGREKLFF. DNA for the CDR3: TGTGCCAGCAGTCGTCCGGGACAGGGGGCAGGAAGGGAAAAACTGTTTTTT.

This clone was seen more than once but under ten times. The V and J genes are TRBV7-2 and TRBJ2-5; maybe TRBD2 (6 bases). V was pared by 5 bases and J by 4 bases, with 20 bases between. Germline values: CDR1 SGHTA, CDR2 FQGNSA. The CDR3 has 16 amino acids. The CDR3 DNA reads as TGTGCCAGCAGCCTCCGGATGGGGGGTACAGGAGAGACCCAGTACTTC. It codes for CASSLRMGGTGETQYF.

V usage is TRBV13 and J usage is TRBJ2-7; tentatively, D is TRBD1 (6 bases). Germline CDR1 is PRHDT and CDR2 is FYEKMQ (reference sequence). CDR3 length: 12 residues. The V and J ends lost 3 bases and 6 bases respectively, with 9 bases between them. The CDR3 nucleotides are TGTGCCAGCAGCTTTCAACAGGGCGAGCAGTACTTC. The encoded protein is CASSFQQGEQYF.

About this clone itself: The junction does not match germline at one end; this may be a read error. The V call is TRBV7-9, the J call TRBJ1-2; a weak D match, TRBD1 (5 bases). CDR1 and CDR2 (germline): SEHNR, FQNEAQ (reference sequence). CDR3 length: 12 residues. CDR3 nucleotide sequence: TGTGCCAGCAGCCTCGGGACTTCCTGGAGGAGCTTC. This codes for CASSLGTSWRSF.

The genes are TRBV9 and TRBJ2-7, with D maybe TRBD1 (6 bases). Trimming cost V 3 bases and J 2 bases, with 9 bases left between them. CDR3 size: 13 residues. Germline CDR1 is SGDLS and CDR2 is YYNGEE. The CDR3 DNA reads TGTGCCAGCAGCGGGACAGATACCTACGAGCAGTACTTC. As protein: CASSGTDTYEQYF. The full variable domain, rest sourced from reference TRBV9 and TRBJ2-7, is DSGVTQTPKHLITATGQRVTLRCSPRSGDLSVYWYQQSLDQGLQFLIQYYNGEERAKGNILERFSAQQFPDLHSELNLSSLELGDSALYFCASSGTDTYEQYFGPGTRLTVT.

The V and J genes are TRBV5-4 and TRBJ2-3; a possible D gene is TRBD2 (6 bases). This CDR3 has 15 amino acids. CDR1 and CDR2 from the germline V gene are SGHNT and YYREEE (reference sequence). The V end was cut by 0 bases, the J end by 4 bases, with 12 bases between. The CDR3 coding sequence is TGTGCCAGCAGCTTGGTCGGGACTCAATCAGATACGCAGTATTTT. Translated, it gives CASSLVGTQSDTQYF.

The CDR3 spells CASSLSPGIAYEQYF. CDR3 nucleotide sequence: TGTGCCAGCAGCTTAAGTCCGGGTATTGCCTACGAGCAGTACTTC. The gene calls are TRBV7-2 and TRBJ2-7; D unclear. CDR3 length: 15 amino acids. V was trimmed by 2 bases and J by 2 bases, leaving 13 bases between them. Germline CDR1 reads SGHTA; CDR2 reads FQGNSA.

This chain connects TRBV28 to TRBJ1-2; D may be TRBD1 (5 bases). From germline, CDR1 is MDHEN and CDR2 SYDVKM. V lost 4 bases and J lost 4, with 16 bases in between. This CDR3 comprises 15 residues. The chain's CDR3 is CASSYPTTGFYGYTF. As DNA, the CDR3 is TGTGCCAGCAGTTATCCGACCACAGGTTTCTATGGCTACACCTTC.

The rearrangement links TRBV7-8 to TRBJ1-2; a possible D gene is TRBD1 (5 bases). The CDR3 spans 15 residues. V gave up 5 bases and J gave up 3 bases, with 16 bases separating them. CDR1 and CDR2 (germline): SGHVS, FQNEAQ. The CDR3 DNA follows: TGTGCCAGCAGCCCTTCTGGCGGGGGGGACTATGGCTACACCTTC. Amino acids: CASSPSGGGDYGYTF.

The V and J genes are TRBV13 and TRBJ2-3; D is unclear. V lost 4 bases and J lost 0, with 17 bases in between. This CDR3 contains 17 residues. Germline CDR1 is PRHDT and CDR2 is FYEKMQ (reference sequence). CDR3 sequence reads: CASSWPVADPSTDTQYF. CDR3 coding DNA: TGTGCCAGCAGCTGGCCGGTGGCAGACCCCAGCACAGATACGCAGTATTTT.

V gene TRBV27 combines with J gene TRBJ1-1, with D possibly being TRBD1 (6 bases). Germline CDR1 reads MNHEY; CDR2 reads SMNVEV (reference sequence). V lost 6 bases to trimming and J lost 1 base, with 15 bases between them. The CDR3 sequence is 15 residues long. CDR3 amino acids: CASSLHPGQNTEAFF. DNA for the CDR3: TGTGCCAGCAGCCTACATCCGGGACAGAACACTGAAGCTTTCTTT.

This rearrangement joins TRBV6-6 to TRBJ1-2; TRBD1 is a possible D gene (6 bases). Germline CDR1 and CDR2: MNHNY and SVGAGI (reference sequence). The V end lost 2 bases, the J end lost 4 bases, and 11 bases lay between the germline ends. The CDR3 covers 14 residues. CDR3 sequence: CASSYGVGGYGYTF. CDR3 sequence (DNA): TGTGCCAGCAGTTACGGGGTAGGGGGCTATGGCTACACCTTC.

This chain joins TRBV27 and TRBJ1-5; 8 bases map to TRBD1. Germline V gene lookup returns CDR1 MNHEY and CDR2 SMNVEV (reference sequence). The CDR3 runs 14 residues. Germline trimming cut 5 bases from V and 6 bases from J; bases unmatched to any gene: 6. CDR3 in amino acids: CASSNQGAIQPQHF. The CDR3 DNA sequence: TGTGCCAGCAGTAATCAGGGGGCTATTCAGCCCCAGCATTTT.

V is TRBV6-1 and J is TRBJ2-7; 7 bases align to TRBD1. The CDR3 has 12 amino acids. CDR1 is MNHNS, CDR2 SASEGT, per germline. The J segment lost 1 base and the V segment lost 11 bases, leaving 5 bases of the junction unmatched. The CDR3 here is CASTTGSYEQYF. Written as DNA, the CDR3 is TGTGCCTCAACGACAGGGTCCTACGAGCAGTACTTC.

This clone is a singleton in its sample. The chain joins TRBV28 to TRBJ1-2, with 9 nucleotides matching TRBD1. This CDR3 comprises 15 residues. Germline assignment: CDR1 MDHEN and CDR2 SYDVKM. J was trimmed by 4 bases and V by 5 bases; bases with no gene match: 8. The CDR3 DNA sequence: TGTGCCAGCAGTCTATCCGGGACAGGGAGCTATGGCTACACCTTC. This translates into CASSLSGTGSYGYTF.

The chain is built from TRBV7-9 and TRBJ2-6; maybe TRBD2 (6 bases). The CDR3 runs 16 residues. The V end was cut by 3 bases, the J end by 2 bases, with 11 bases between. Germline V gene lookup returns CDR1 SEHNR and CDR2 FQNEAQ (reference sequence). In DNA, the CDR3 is TGTGCCAGCAGCTTGAGTTGGGGGGCTGGGGCCAACGTCCTGACTTTC. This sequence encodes CASSLSWGAGANVLTF.

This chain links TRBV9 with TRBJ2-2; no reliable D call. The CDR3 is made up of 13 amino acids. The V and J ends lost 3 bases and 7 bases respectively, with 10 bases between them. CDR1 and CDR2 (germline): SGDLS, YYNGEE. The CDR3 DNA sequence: TGTGCCAGCAGCGACAATACTCTCGGGGAGCTGTTTTTT. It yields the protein CASSDNTLGELFF.

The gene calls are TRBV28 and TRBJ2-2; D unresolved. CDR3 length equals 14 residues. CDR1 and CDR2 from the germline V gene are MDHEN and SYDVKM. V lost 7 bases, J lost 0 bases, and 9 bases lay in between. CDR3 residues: CASIRLANTGELFF. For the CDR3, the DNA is TGTGCCAGCATCCGGCTTGCGAACACCGGGGAGCTGTTTTTT.

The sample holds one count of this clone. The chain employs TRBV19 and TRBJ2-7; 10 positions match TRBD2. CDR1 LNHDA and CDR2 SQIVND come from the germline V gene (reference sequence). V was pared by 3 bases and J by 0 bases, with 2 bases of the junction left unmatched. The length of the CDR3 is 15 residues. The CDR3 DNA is TGTGCCAGTAGTATTTCTAGCGGGAGCTCCTACGAGCAGTACTTC. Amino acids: CASSISSGSSYEQYF.

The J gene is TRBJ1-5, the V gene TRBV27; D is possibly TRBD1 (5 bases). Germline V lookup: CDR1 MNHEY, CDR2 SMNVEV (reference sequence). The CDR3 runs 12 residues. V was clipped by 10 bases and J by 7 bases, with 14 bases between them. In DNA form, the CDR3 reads TGTGCCACCTCCAGATGGGGCCAGCCCCAGCATTTT. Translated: CATSRWGQPQHF.